The 16 T cell receptor beta chains below were found in one sample sequenced in a study of T cells in women clearing cervical HPV infection (dated by TCRdb to 2017 to 2018). Library preparation used the immunoSEQ multiplex PCR assay. Imported from immuneACCESS, the table was reduced by TCRdb to in-frame sequences with V and J called. These copies leave out some clones; in studies compared against another copy, an unresolved V gene accounts for under half, and the cause of the remainder is not known. This sample's table contains around 31,000 clones. Clones ranked in the top ten supply approximately 2.8% of the sample. The source material was blood buffy coat. These TCRs come from a woman between 18 and 70 years old with a cervical HPV16 infection that either progressed to CIN3+ or cleared (not recorded which).

A note on this clone: The CDR3 extends 3 residues past the end of the read, so its final part is completed from the germline J gene. The chain couples TRBV10-3 to TRBJ1-2; possibly TRBD1 for D (5 bases). V gave up 7 bases and J gave up 2 bases, with 14 bases separating them. The germline gives CDR1 ENHRY, CDR2 SYGVKD. The CDR3 runs to 14 residues. The chain's CDR3 is CAIKAGPQNYGYTF. CDR3 DNA, as far as it was read: TGTGCCATCAAAGCAGGGCCCCAGAACTATGGC.

As concerns this clone: The read is 3 residues too short to cover the CDR3 end, so that end is filled in from the germline J gene. The chain employs TRBV7-6 and TRBJ2-1; 9 nucleotides match TRBD2. The CDR3 loop spans 18 amino acids. J lost 0 bases, V lost 0 bases, and 6 bases had no gene match. The germline CDR1 and CDR2 sequences are SGHVS and FNYEAQ. CDR3 bases read: TGTGCCAGCAGCTTAGCGGTCAGCGGGGGGCACTCCTACAATGAG. Protein sequence: CASSLAVSGGHSYNE. The full CDR3 is CASSLAVSGGHSYNEQFF.

Comments on this clone: The read is 3 residues too short to cover the CDR3 end, so that end is filled in from the germline J gene. V and J are TRBV19 and TRBJ1-2; D gene unclear. This CDR3 is built from 15 residues. The V end was cut by 1 base, the J end by 4 bases, with 13 bases between. Germline V gene data show CDR1 as LNHDA and CDR2 as SQIVND (reference sequence). The CDR3 loop reads CASSIGSRRGYGYTF. The DNA read from the CDR3 is TGTGCCAGTAGTATAGGTTCCCGCAGAGGCTATGGC. The full variable domain, with the rest looked up from reference TRBV19 and TRBJ1-2, is DGGITQSPKYLFRKEGQNVTLSCEQNLNHDAMYWYRQDPGQGLRLIYYSQIVNDFQKGDIAEGYSVSREKKESFPLTVTSAQKNPTAFYLCASSIGSRRGYGYTFGSGTRLTVV.

Turning to this clone: Read data end 3 residues before the CDR3 end; the end is taken from the germline J gene. V usage is TRBV18 and J usage is TRBJ1-6; D remains ambiguous. Trimming took off 0 bases at V and 0 bases at J, with 9 bases between the two ends. CDR1 is KGHSH and CDR2 is LQKENI in the germline V gene. The length of the CDR3 is 17 residues. The part of the CDR3 DNA that was read is TGTGCCAGCTCACCACCAGGCGGAAGCTCCTATAATTCACCC. It specifies CASSPPGGSSYNSP. Given in full, the CDR3 is CASSPPGGSSYNSPLHF.

For this clone: The CDR3 goes on 3 residues after the read ends, and that part is filled in from the germline J gene. The sample carries other DNA sequences with the same CDR3. The J gene is TRBJ2-7, the V gene TRBV20-1; 9 nucleotides agree with TRBD2. CDR1 DFQATT and CDR2 SNEGSKA come from the germline V gene (reference sequence). V trimming: 3 bases; J trimming: 2 bases; junction bases outside the gene matches: 8. This CDR3 contains 15 residues. This CDR3 reads CSARGSGGLTYEQYF. CDR3 bases read: TGCAGTGCTAGGGGAAGCGGGGGGCTAACCTACGAG.

The CDR3 here is CASSERGGVYGQYF. Incomplete CDR3 DNA: TGTGCCAGCAGTGAACGAGGAGGGGTTTATGGT. The chain couples TRBV6-1 to TRBJ2-4, with D perhaps TRBD2 (6 bases). Coverage ceases 3 residues before the CDR3 finishes, and the germline J gene fills in the end. This CDR3 is 14 amino acids long. Germline V CDR1 and CDR2: MNHNS, SASEGT.

The CDR3 loop is CASSVEVGTDTQYF. CDR3 DNA (partial): TGCGCCAGCAGCGTGGAGGTGGGCACAGATACG. This chain uses TRBV5-1 with TRBJ2-3, with D perhaps matching TRBD2 (5 bases). The missing CDR3 end, 3 residues past where the read stops, is filled in from the germline J gene. With 4 bases removed from V and 1 base from J, the gap between germline ends came to 10 bases. Looked up from germline, CDR1 is SGHRS and CDR2 is YFSETQ. The length of the CDR3 is 14 residues.

Details on this clone: The read terminates 3 residues ahead of where the CDR3 ends, so the germline J gene completes it. Other DNA sequences in this sample translate to the same CDR3. The genes are TRBV19 and TRBJ1-2; D ambiguous. This CDR3 is 14 amino acids long. Germline CDR1 reads LNHDA; CDR2 reads SQIVND (reference sequence). The CDR3: CASSTPGLGHDYTF. The CDR3 bases that were read are TGTGCCAGTAGCACTCCAGGATTGGGTCACGAC.

As regards this clone: The read ends 3 residues early relative to the CDR3; the germline J gene fills the gap. The genes are TRBV27 and TRBJ1-2; the match to TRBD1 covers 7 bases. CDR3 size: 13 residues. J lost 4 bases, V lost 6 bases, and 5 bases had no gene match. Germline V gives CDR1 MNHEY, CDR2 SMNVEV (reference sequence). CDR3 DNA, as far as it was read: TGTGCCAGCAGCGCCGGGACAGCCTATGGC. It specifies CASSAGTAYG. The CDR3 in full is CASSAGTAYGYTF.

Points on this clone: The read stops 3 residues short of the end of the CDR3; the missing end is completed from the germline J gene. The rearrangement links TRBV18 to TRBJ1-6, with 9 nucleotides matching TRBD1. CDR3 length: 15 amino acids. The germline V gene encodes CDR1 KGHSH and CDR2 LQKENI. V was pared by 3 bases and J by 9 bases, with 6 bases of the junction left unmatched. CDR3 bases read: TGTGCCAGCTCACCGTATCCGGGACAGGGTTCACCC. Translation: CASSPYPGQGSP. The entire CDR3 is CASSPYPGQGSPLHF.

Incomplete CDR3 DNA: TGCAGTGCTATCCTAAGCATCAGGGACGAG. Protein sequence: CSAILSIRDE. The entire CDR3 is CSAILSIRDEQYF. The rearrangement joins TRBV20-1 to TRBJ2-7; tentative D call: TRBD1 (5 bases). Coverage ceases 3 residues before the CDR3 finishes, and the germline J gene fills in the end. The CDR3 has 13 amino acids. V was pared by 4 bases and J by 5 bases, with 15 bases between. Germline V gene data show CDR1 as DFQATT and CDR2 as SNEGSKA (reference sequence).

With regard to this clone: The read falls 3 residues short of the CDR3 end, and the missing part is taken from the germline J gene. V gene TRBV5-4 combines with J gene TRBJ2-3; maybe TRBD1 (5 bases). CDR3 length: 13 residues. Germline CDR1 and CDR2: SGHNT and YYREEE (reference sequence). The CDR3 protein is CASKAQGRETQYF. Partial CDR3 DNA: TGTGCCAGTAAGGCCCAGGGTCGAGAGACG.

Comment on this clone: The DNA ends 3 residues before the CDR3 does, and the rest of the CDR3 is filled in from the germline J gene. The chain links TRBV12-3 or TRBV12-4 to TRBJ2-2, with a possible D match to TRBD1 (5 bases). V was cut by 3 bases and J by 1 base, with 12 bases left in between. This CDR3 spans 16 amino acids. The part of the CDR3 DNA that was read is TGTGCCAGCAGTTTCTCCTGGACAATGAACACCGGGGAG. Its translation: CASSFSWTMNTGE. In full, the CDR3 is CASSFSWTMNTGELFF.

A note on this clone: The read ends 3 residues shy of where the CDR3 ends; the end is completed using the germline J gene. J is TRBJ1-2 and V is TRBV7-9, with TRBD1 matching over 8 bases. The CDR3 contains 11 residues. Germline V CDR1 and CDR2: SEHNR, FQNEAQ (reference sequence). The DNA read from the CDR3 is TGTGCCAGCAGCGCGACAGGGGCT. It is translated as CASSATGA. The entire CDR3 reads CASSATGAYTF.

This clone is deemed medium-sized (0.01 to 0.1%) by its frequency. The read is 3 residues too short to cover the CDR3 end, so that end is filled in from the germline J gene. The chain uses TRBV7-3 and TRBJ2-3; no definite D call. V lost 2 bases to trimming and J lost 0 bases, with 9 bases between them. Per germline, CDR1 SGHTA and CDR2 FQGTGA. The CDR3 consists of 15 residues. The DNA read from the CDR3 is TGTGCCAGCAGCTTACCGGGTAGTAGCACAGATACG. Its translation is CASSLPGSSTDT. The full CDR3 protein reads CASSLPGSSTDTQYF.

About this clone itself: The read ends 3 residues shy of where the CDR3 ends; the end is completed using the germline J gene. The chain has TRBV2 and TRBJ1-2; D is perhaps TRBD1 (5 bases). Germline CDR1 SNHLY, CDR2 FYNNEI. V dropped 2 bases and J dropped 4 bases, with 5 bases sitting between them. The CDR3 is 12 residues long. CDR3 DNA (partial): TGTGCCAGCAGTGAAACAGGCTATGGC. This codes for CASSETGYG. The whole CDR3 reads CASSETGYGYTF.